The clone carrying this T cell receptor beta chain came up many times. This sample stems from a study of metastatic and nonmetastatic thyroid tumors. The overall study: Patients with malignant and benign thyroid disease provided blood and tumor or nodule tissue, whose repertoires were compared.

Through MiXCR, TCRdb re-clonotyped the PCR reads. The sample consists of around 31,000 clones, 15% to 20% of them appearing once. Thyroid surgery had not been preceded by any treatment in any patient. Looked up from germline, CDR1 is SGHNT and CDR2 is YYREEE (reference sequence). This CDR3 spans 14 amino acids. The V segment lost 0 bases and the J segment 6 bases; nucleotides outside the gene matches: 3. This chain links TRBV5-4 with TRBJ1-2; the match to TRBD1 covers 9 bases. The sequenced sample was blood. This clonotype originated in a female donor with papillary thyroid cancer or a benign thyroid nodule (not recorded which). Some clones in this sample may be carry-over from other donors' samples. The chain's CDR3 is CASSLDRGRNGYTF. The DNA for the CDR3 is TGTGCCAGCAGCTTGGACAGGGGGCGAAATGGCTACACCTTC. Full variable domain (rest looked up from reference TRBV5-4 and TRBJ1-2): ETGVTQSPTHLIKTRGQQVTLRCSSQSGHNTVSWYQQALGQGPQFIFQYYREEENGRGNFPPRFSGLQFPNYSSELNVNALELDDSALYLCASSLDRGRNGYTFGSGTRLTVV.